The subject of this entry is one TCR beta chain. Its antigen is unidentified. Germline V gene data show CDR1 as MNHEY and CDR2 as SVGAGI. This CDR3 is built from 14 residues. The sample comes from a study of PD-1 blockade in classical Hodgkin lymphoma. Regarding the study as a whole: Before treatment, complete responders showed about the same diversity as newly diagnosed patients.

The data were produced by immunoSEQ multiplex PCR, yet TCRdb's version contains in-frame clones alone and is incomplete. The sample records about 21,000 clones, under 75% being singletons. This sample's time point: cycle 4 day 1 (C4D1), after 5 to 7 weeks of nivolumab. Every single patient, without exception, relapsed after autologous stem cell transplantation, and brentuximab vedotin exposure varied. Purification of CD4+ T cells from thawed PBMCs was performed via magnetic negative selection. This rearrangement joins TRBV6-5 to TRBJ2-7; 11 bases are shared with TRBD2. The TCR comes from a human donor with classical Hodgkin lymphoma. This material consisted of CD4+ T cells from blood, taken before the fourth cycle of nivolumab. The CDR3, as DNA: TGTGGTTCACGTGTTACTAGCGGGGGCTACGAGCAGTACTTC. It specifies CGSRVTSGGYEQYF.